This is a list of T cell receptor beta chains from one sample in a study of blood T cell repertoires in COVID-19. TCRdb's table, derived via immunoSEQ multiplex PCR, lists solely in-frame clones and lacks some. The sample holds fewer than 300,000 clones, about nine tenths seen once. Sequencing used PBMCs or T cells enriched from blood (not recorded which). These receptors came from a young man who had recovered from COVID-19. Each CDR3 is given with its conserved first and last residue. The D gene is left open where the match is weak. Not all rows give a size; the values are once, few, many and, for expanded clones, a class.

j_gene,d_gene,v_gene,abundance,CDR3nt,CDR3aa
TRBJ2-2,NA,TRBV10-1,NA,TGCGCCAGCAGTCCACAACCGAACACCGGGGAGCTGTTTTTT,CASSPQPNTGELFF
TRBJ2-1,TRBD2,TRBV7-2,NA,TGTGCCAGCAGCTTGACTAGCGGGACATCCTACAATGAGCAGTTCTTC,CASSLTSGTSYNEQFF
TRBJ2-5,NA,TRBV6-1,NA,TGTGCCAGCAGTGATCCCCGGGAGACCCAGTACTTC,CASSDPRETQYF
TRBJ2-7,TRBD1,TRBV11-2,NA,TGTGCCAGCAGCTTTACCGGGACAGTATCCTACGAGCAGTACTTC,CASSFTGTVSYEQYF
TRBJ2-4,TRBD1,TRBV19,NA,TGTGCCAGTAGTATAGGACAGGGGGCCAAAAACATTCAGTACTTC,CASSIGQGAKNIQYF
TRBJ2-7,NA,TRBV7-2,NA,TGTGCCAGCAGCGAACAGGGAGTACACGAGCAGTACTTC,CASSEQGVHEQYF
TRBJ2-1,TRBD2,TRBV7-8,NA,TGTGCCAGCAGCCAAACCGGGGGGGCCGGGTTCTTC,CASSQTGGAGFF
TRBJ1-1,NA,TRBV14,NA,TGTGCCAGCAGCCAAGTAGGTAGGACACCATTTGCTTTCTTT,CASSQVGRTPFAFF
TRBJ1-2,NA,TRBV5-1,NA,TGCGCCAGCAGCTTGTCACCGGCCGCAGGCTATGGCTACACCTTC,CASSLSPAAGYGYTF
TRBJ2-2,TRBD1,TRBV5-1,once,TGCGCCAGCAGCCCGGAGACAGGGGCCTATCCGAGGGGGGAGCTGTTTTTT,CASSPETGAYPRGELFF
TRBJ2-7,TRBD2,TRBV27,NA,TGTGCCAGCAGTTTAGCGGGAGACCCAACTTCCTACGAGCAGTACTTC,CASSLAGDPTSYEQYF
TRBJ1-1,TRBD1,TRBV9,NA,TGTGCCAGCAGCGTAGAGGGACAGGGGCTCACTGAAGCTTTCTTT,CASSVEGQGLTEAFF
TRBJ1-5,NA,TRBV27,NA,TGTGCCAGCAGTCCTGACACCTATAGCAATCAGCCCCAGCATTTT,CASSPDTYSNQPQHF
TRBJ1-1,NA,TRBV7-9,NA,TGTGCCAGCAGCCGGGGAGGTAACACTGAAGCTTTCTTT,CASSRGGNTEAFF
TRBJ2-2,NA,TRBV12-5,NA,TGTGCTAGTGGTTTGTCGGCAGGGAACACCGGGGAGCTGTTTTTT,CASGLSAGNTGELFF
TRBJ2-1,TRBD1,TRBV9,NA,TGTGCCAGCAGCGCGTCGCTGAGTTGGGACAGCTCCTACAATGAGCAGTTCTTC,CASSASLSWDSSYNEQFF
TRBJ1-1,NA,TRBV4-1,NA,TGCGCCAGCAGCCAAGGCCCGCGGGGGGCGCGGGCCGTATCCGAAGCTTTCTTT,CASSQGPRGARAVSEAFF
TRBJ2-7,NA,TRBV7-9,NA,TGTGCCAGCAGCTTGGCAGGCATAGTTTACGAGCAGTACTTC,CASSLAGIVYEQYF
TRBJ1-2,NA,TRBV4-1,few,TGCGCCAGCAGCCAAGAACAAAGGGAGGGCTACACCTTC,CASSQEQREGYTF
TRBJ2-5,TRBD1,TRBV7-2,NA,TGTGCCAGCAGGTGGGACAGGGGGCAGGAGACCCAGTACTTC,CASRWDRGQETQYF
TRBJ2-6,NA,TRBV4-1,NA,TGCGCCAGCAGCCAAGAAGGGGAAGGTGCGTCTGGGGCCAACGTCCTGACTTTC,CASSQEGEGASGANVLTF
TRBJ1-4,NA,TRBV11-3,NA,TGTGCCAGCAGCTTGGAAATGGGGCAGAGAAATGAAAAACTGTTTTTT,CASSLEMGQRNEKLFF
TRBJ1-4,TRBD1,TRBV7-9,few,TGTGCCAGCAGCGCCAGGACAGGGGGCGCCGGTAATGAAAAACTGTTTTTT,CASSARTGGAGNEKLFF
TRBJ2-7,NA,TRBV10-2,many,TGCGCCAGCAGTGATACTAGCCCCTACGAGCAGTACTTC,CASSDTSPYEQYF
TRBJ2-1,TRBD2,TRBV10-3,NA,TGTGCCATCAGTGAGTACACTAGCGGGAGAACGTTCTTC,CAISEYTSGRTFF
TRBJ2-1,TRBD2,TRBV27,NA,TGTGCCAGCGCGACTAGCGGGAGGAGGAATGAGCAGTTCTTC,CASATSGRRNEQFF
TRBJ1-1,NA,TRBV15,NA,TGTGCCACCAGCAGAGATCGGGTGGGAGCGAACACTGAAGCTTTCTTT,CATSRDRVGANTEAFF
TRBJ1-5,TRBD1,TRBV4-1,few,TGCGCCAGCAGCCCTACGAAGGGACAGACTAATCAGCCCCAGCATTTT,CASSPTKGQTNQPQHF
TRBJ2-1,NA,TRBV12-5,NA,TGTGCTAGTGGTTTGACGCCGGACTACATCAATGAGCAGTTCTTC,CASGLTPDYINEQFF
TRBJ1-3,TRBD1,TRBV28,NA,TGTGCCAGCAGTGGACCCGGGACAGACTCTGGAAACACCATATATTTT,CASSGPGTDSGNTIYF
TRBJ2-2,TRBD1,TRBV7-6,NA,TGTGCCAGCACCACCCCCGGGACAGGGTTCACTGGGGAGCTGTTTTTT,CASTTPGTGFTGELFF
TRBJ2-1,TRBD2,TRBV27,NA,TGTGCCAGCAGTAGGGACCCTAGCGGCAAATACTCCTACAATGAGCAGTTCTTC,CASSRDPSGKYSYNEQFF
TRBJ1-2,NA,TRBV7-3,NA,TGTGCCAGCAGCCCAGGGGCTAACTATGGCTACACCTTC,CASSPGANYGYTF
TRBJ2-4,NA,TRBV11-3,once,TGTGCCAGCAGCTTACCAGGGGCAGTGGACATTCAGTACTTC,CASSLPGAVDIQYF
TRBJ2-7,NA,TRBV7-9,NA,TGTGCCAGCAGCTCTGAGTACTCCTACGAGCAGTACTTC,CASSSEYSYEQYF
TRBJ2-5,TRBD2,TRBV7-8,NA,TGTGCCAGCAGCTTAGAGGGTCTAGCGGATCAAGAGACCCAGTACTTC,CASSLEGLADQETQYF
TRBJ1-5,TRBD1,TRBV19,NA,TGTGCCAGTAGTATTAATCCGGGACAGTACAATCAGCCCCAGCATTTT,CASSINPGQYNQPQHF
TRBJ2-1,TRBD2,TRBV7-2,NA,TGTGCCAGCAGCTTGCCCTCCTCTGAACTAGCGGCCCTAGGAGGTGAGCAGTTCTTC,CASSLPSSELAALGGEQFF
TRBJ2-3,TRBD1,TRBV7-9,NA,TGTGCCAGCAGCTTAGGAGACATGACAGGGAAGACAGATACGCAGTATTTT,CASSLGDMTGKTDTQYF
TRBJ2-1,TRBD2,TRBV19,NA,TGTGCCAGTAGTATCGCGGGAGAAATACCGTCCTACAATGAGCAGTTCTTC,CASSIAGEIPSYNEQFF
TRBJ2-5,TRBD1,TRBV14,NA,TGTGCCAGCAGCCCGGGACAGAAAGAGACCCAGTACTTC,CASSPGQKETQYF
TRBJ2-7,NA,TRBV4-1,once,TGCGCCAGCAGCCTAGAGACAGGCTACGAGCAGTACTTC,CASSLETGYEQYF
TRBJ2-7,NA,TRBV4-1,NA,TGCGCCAGCAGCCCAGGACCGGGACTCCGATTCCTGGGGCAGTACTTC,CASSPGPGLRFLGQYF
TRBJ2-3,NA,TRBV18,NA,TGTGCCAGCTCACCATCGGGTCAAGATACGCAGTATTTT,CASSPSGQDTQYF
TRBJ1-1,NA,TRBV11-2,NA,TGTGCCAGCAGCCTTGGTCTCGGGTCTTATACTGAAGCTTTCTTT,CASSLGLGSYTEAFF
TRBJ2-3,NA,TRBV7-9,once,TGTGCCAGCAGCTTCGCGGTACACACAGATACGCAGTATTTT,CASSFAVHTDTQYF
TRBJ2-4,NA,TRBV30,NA,TGTGCCTGGAGTCCGGGACTAGCCAAAAACATTCAGTACTTC,CAWSPGLAKNIQYF
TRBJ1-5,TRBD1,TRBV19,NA,TGTGCCAGTAGTCACGGACAGGGCCGCCAGCCCCAGCATTTT,CASSHGQGRQPQHF
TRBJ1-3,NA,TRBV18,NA,TGTGCCAGCGGGGGCACAAATCGAAACACCATATATTTT,CASGGTNRNTIYF